A single sample gave rise to the 20 T cell receptor beta chains below, sequenced in a study of CD8+CD57+ T cells in acquired aplastic anemia. Both TCR beta VDJ combination and CDR3 sequence profiling were carried out. Genomic DNA was the template for this profiling. TCRdb passed the reads through MiXCR, listing each CDR3 protein once. This table holds approximately 250,000 distinct CDR3 sequences, 82% found once. Patients picked for sequencing had shown CD8+CD57+ cell expansion detected by flow cytometry. Sequencing used sorted CD4+, CD8+, or CD8+CD57+ T cells (not recorded which) from PBMCs. All receptors derive from a human donor with aplastic anemia.

CDR3 sequence reads: CASSTLYQETQYYEQYV. In nucleotides, the CDR3 is TGTGCCAGCAGCACACTGTACCAAGAGACCCAGTACTACGAGCAGTACGTC. This sequence joins TRBV7-9 and TRBJ2-7; no firm D call. V lost 5 bases and J lost 3, with 23 bases in between. Germline V gene sequence: CDR1 SEHNR, CDR2 FQNEAQ (reference sequence). The CDR3 has 17 residues.

The chain carries TRBV11-2 and TRBJ2-5, with D hard to call. CDR3 length: 15 amino acids. The V end lost 0 bases, the J end lost 3 bases, and 11 bases lay between the germline ends. Germline V gene lookup returns CDR1 SGHAT and CDR2 FQNNGV. The DNA for the CDR3 is TGTGCCAGCAGCTTAGACCGGATTACAAAAGAGACCCAGTACTTC. It encodes CASSLDRITKETQYF. The full variable domain, completed using reference TRBV11-2 and TRBJ2-5, is EAGVAQSPRYKIIEKRQSVAFWCNPISGHATLYWYQQILGQGPKLLIQFQNNGVVDDSQLPKDRFSAERLKGVDSTLKIQPAKLEDSAVYLCASSLDRITKETQYFGPGTRLLVL.

The CDR3 DNA is TGTGCCATCAGTCCCGACAGGGAGGGACAGCCCCAGCATTTT. This gives the protein CAISPDREGQPQHF. The V and J genes are TRBV10-3 and TRBJ1-5, with TRBD1 matching over 7 bases. V gave up 5 bases and J gave up 7 bases; unmatched junction bases: 8. This CDR3 comprises 14 residues. The germline V gene has CDR1 ENHRY and CDR2 SYGVKD.

The rearrangement joins TRBV27 to TRBJ1-2, with D maybe TRBD1 (5 bases). The CDR3 is 15 amino acids. Looked up from germline, CDR1 is MNHEY and CDR2 is SMNVEV (reference sequence). V was clipped by 8 bases and J by 6 bases, with 22 bases between them. DNA for the CDR3: TGTGCCAGCGTACCTGTGGGGGACCCGAAGGATGGCTACACCTTC. Its protein product is CASVPVGDPKDGYTF.

The chain uses TRBV24-1 and TRBJ1-2, with D tentatively TRBD1 (5 bases). The germline V and J ends were trimmed by 1 base and 6 bases, with 8 bases remaining between them. The V gene's germline CDR1 is KGHDR and CDR2 SFDVKD. This CDR3 spans 13 amino acids. The CDR3 is CATSDLSGNGYTF. The DNA for the CDR3 is TGTGCCACCAGTGATTTATCAGGGAATGGCTACACCTTC.

V usage is TRBV11-3 and J usage is TRBJ2-7; 7 bases line up with TRBD1. Germline V gene data show CDR1 as SGHNT and CDR2 as YENEEA. Trimming removed 8 bases from V and 1 base from J; junction bases left unmatched: 20. The CDR3 sequence is 18 residues long. CDR3 sequence (DNA): TGTGCCAGCCCAATACAGGCCAACGGGACAGCCCTTTCCTACGAGCAGTACGTC. Residues: CASPIQANGTALSYEQYV.

Points on this clonotype: A junction end diverges from the germline sequence, so it may reflect a read error. V and J are TRBV27 and TRBJ1-6; tentatively, D is TRBD1 (5 bases). CDR1 and CDR2 (germline): MNHEY, SMNVEV (reference sequence). The CDR3 is 14 amino acids. The CDR3 DNA reads TGTGCCAGCAGTCTGGGACGCTCAAATTCACCGCTGCTCTTT. Its translation: CASSLGRSNSPLLF.

To note about this clonotype: The final CDR3 position lacks the conserved phenylalanine or tryptophan, pointing to a likely read error. The DNA is omitted, as the CDR3 cannot be located on it reliably, and the CDR3 follows TCRdb's listing. The chain recombines TRBV2 with TRBJ1-1; the table's D call of TRBD1 was not tested on the DNA. The CDR3 spans 15 residues, counting both ends. Germline assignment: CDR1 SNHLY and CDR2 FYNNEI. The CDR3 loop is CASGVEPTGTHEACP.

The genes are TRBV29-1 and TRBJ2-1, with 16 bases matching TRBD2. The CDR3 is 16 amino acids. Losses at the gene ends were 8 bases for V and 9 bases for J; bases not matched to a gene: 13. The germline V gene has CDR1 SQVTM and CDR2 ANQGSEA. CDR3 protein: CSYLGGTSGGAGEQFF. Here the CDR3 DNA reads TGCAGCTATCTGGGGGGGACTAGCGGGGGGGCAGGTGAGCAGTTCTTC.

Details on this clonotype: One end of the junction varies from germline; a read error may be responsible. The V gene is TRBV19, the J gene TRBJ1-1, with D hard to call. The CDR3 has 15 residues. Germline-derived CDR1 and CDR2 are LNHDA and SQIVND (reference sequence). The CDR3 nucleotides read TGTGCCAGTAGTTTAGCTCTGGGAGCGTACACTGAAGATTTCTTT. This sequence encodes CASSLALGAYTEDFF.

The gene calls are TRBV19 and TRBJ1-6; 9 bases agree with TRBD1. Germline V lookup: CDR1 LNHDA, CDR2 SQIVND (reference sequence). V shed 4 bases, J shed 8 bases, and the junction held 9 bases outside the gene matches. The CDR3 covers 16 residues. The CDR3 loop reads CASSSLGTGRDSPLHF. The CDR3 bases are TGTGCCAGTAGTAGTCTCGGGACAGGGAGGGATTCACCCCTCCACTTT.

A note on this clonotype: One end of the junction is discordant with germline, which a read error may explain. The chain has TRBV15 and TRBJ1-5; D remains unclear. Germline CDR1 LNHNV, CDR2 YYDKDF (reference sequence). This CDR3 has 14 amino acids. CDR3 protein: CASSARREDEPQHF. CDR3 in DNA: TGTGCCAGCAGCGCACGCAGAGAGGATGAGCCCCAGCATTTT.

About this clonotype: The germline gene is not matched at one end of the junction; a read error may be the cause. The chain employs TRBV15 and TRBJ2-5; D is undetermined. Germline lookup yields CDR1 LNHNV and CDR2 YYDKDF (reference sequence). The CDR3 is 14 residues long. The CDR3 region has the DNA TGTGCCACCCGCCACCTGGCCTGTCATCATCCCCAGCACTTC. This translates into CATRHLACHHPQHF.

The genes are TRBV5-1 and TRBJ1-2; D gene ambiguous. From germline, CDR1 is SGHRS and CDR2 YFSETQ. CDR3 length: 13 amino acids. Trimming took off 0 bases at V and 10 bases at J, with 13 bases between the two ends. CDR3 protein: CASSLAADKHYTF. The DNA for the CDR3 is TGCGCCAGCAGCTTGGCGGCAGATAAGCACTACACCTTC.

The rearrangement uses TRBV19 and TRBJ2-1; a possible D gene is TRBD1 (5 bases). CDR1 is LNHDA and CDR2 is SQIVND in the germline V gene (reference sequence). The CDR3 has 14 amino acids. The ends were cut back, 1 base at V and 9 bases at J, with 13 bases in the middle. CDR3 nucleotides: TGTGCCAGTAGTATAGTTTTTCAGGGAAGTGAGCAGTTCTTC. Translating gives CASSIVFQGSEQFF.

The V gene is TRBV7-8, the J gene TRBJ2-3; D not certain. The end of the DNA aligns better with TRBJ1-5, so the J call may be wrong. In germline, CDR1 is SGHVS, CDR2 FQNEAQ. The CDR3 sequence is 15 residues long. The CDR3 DNA reads TGTGCCAGCAGCTTAGGGGGAGAGCGCAAAGATACGCAGCATTTT. It encodes CASSLGGERKDTQHF.

The V call is TRBV7-8, the J call TRBJ2-6; tentatively, D is TRBD2 (6 bases). CDR3 length: 16 residues. V was pared by 0 bases and J by 4 bases, with 10 bases between. CDR1 and CDR2 (germline): SGHVS, FQNEAQ. This chain's CDR3 is CASSLAGGHGANVLTF. CDR3 coding DNA: TGTGCCAGCAGCTTAGCGGGAGGCCACGGGGCCAACGTCCTGACTTTC.

This clonotype was observed a handful of times. This is likely a read error, given that the CDR3 carries no conserved phenylalanine or tryptophan at its end. The DNA is omitted, as the CDR3 cannot be located on it reliably, and the CDR3 follows TCRdb's listing. V is TRBV2 and J is TRBJ2-6; the table's D call, TRBD1, has no DNA check behind it. CDR1 is SNHLY, CDR2 FYNNEI, per germline. The CDR3 region is 16 residues in length, termini included. The CDR3: CASGDGGTDTQYFLTG.

The chain has TRBV15 and TRBJ1-6; no clear D gene. Trimming removed 5 bases from V and 11 bases from J, with 13 bases in between. The CDR3 has 13 residues. Germline CDR1 LNHNV, CDR2 YYDKDF (reference sequence). The CDR3 DNA follows: TGTGCCACCAGCGGAGGTTCTGGGCCACCCCTCCACTTT. The encoded protein is CATSGGSGPPLHF. Drawing the rest from reference TRBV15 and TRBJ1-6, the complete variable domain is DAMVIQNPRYQVTQFGKPVTLSCSQTLNHNVMYWYQQKSSQAPKLLFHYYDKDFNNEADTPDNFQSRRPNTSFCFLDIRSPGLGDTAMYLCATSGGSGPPLHFGNGTRLTVT.

The CDR3 region is CAISFGSGAGVQYV. In DNA, the CDR3 is TGTGCCATCAGCTTCGGATCGGGGGCTGGGGTGCAGTACGTC. The chain carries TRBV7-9 and TRBJ2-7; D tentatively fits TRBD1 or TRBD2 (6 bases each). The CDR3 has 14 residues. Looked up from germline, CDR1 is SEHNR and CDR2 is FQNEAQ (reference sequence).